The 31 T cell receptor beta chains below come from one sample, sequenced in a study of T cells after yellow fever vaccination. TCRdb independently ran MiXCR on the 5' RACE reads; one entry per CDR3 protein. The data hold more than 450,000 distinct CDR3 sequences, with about a fifth observed a single time. The input for sequencing was PBMCs, taken about 20 days after the first yellow fever vaccination. The receptors derive from a man aged 18 to 30 who received the YFV17D yellow fever vaccine.

V is TRBV2 and J is TRBJ2-5, with TRBD1 identical over 12 bases. With 2 bases clipped from V and 6 bases from J, the junction kept 7 bases outside the gene matches. The CDR3 loop spans 16 amino acids. CDR1 and CDR2 from the germline V gene are SNHLY and FYNNEI. The CDR3, as DNA: TGTGCCAGCAGTGAAAGCGGGACAGGGGGCAGAAAGACCCAGTACTTC. Amino acid sequence: CASSESGTGGRKTQYF.

The chain combines TRBV12-3 or TRBV12-4 with TRBJ2-1; 11 bases are a match to TRBD2. The CDR3 length is 16 residues. With 5 bases clipped from V and 3 bases from J, the junction kept 6 bases outside the gene matches. The CDR3 loop is CASSPVTSGGYNEQFF. CDR3 coding DNA: TGTGCCAGCAGTCCAGTTACTAGCGGGGGCTACAATGAGCAGTTCTTC.

V and J are TRBV4-1 and TRBJ1-1; D gene uncertain. Trimming removed 6 bases at V and 5 bases at J, with 10 bases between. This CDR3 has 12 residues. CDR1 MGHRA and CDR2 YSYEKL come from the germline V gene. Here the CDR3 reads CASRSGGTEAFF. In nucleotides, the CDR3 is TGCGCCAGCAGATCAGGCGGGACTGAAGCTTTCTTT.

The CDR3 region has the DNA TGTGCCAGCAGCCCCAGACGCAGGGGCGGTCCGCAAGAGACCCAGTACTTC. It specifies CASSPRRRGGPQETQYF. The genes are TRBV3-1 and TRBJ2-5; D possibly corresponds to TRBD1 (6 bases). Between the trimmed V and J ends, which lost 4 bases and 2 bases, there was a span of 20 bases. The CDR3 has 17 residues. CDR1 and CDR2 (germline): LGHDT, YNNKEL (reference sequence).

This clonotype has just a few counts. This chain links TRBV4-3 with TRBJ2-3; 7 nucleotides agree with TRBD2. This CDR3 has 16 amino acids. Germline values: CDR1 LGHNA, CDR2 YSLEER. V shed 0 bases, J shed 1 base, and the junction held 4 bases outside the gene matches. CDR3 in amino acids: CASSQDSSGGTDTQYF. The CDR3 region has the DNA TGCGCCAGCAGCCAAGACTCAAGCGGGGGCACAGATACGCAGTATTTT.

This clonotype was observed a handful of times. The V and J genes are TRBV2 and TRBJ2-7, with D perhaps TRBD2 (5 bases). Trimming took 8 bases from V and 2 from J, leaving 10 bases between them. Germline assignment: CDR1 SNHLY and CDR2 FYNNEI. The CDR3 runs to 12 residues. The CDR3 DNA sequence: TGTGCCAGCTATGGACTGGCCTACGAGCAGTACTTC. Protein: CASYGLAYEQYF.

The chain combines TRBV7-6 with TRBJ2-3; D is undetermined. This CDR3 has 15 residues. The V gene lost 7 bases and the J gene lost 5 bases, with 19 bases spanning the gap. Germline CDR1 reads SGHVS; CDR2 reads FNYEAQ. In DNA form, the CDR3 reads TGTGCCAGCACCCCGACCGCTTCCCTCCTAGATACGCAGTATTTT. It encodes CASTPTASLLDTQYF.

There are a few counts of this clonotype. The chain is built from TRBV20-1 and TRBJ2-1, with TRBD2 identical over 7 bases. V shed 4 bases and J 2 bases; nucleotides not matched to a gene: 8. CDR3 length equals 15 residues. Germline lookup yields CDR1 DFQATT and CDR2 SNEGSKA (reference sequence). The CDR3 spells CSATGGGLPYNEQFF. The CDR3 DNA follows: TGCAGTGCTACGGGCGGGGGACTCCCCTACAATGAGCAGTTCTTC.

V usage is TRBV12-3 or TRBV12-4 and J usage is TRBJ2-3; 10 bases agree with TRBD1. The length of the CDR3 is 14 residues. Losses at the gene ends were 6 bases for V and 9 bases for J; bases not matched to a gene: 9. The CDR3 protein is CASSQPPGQGTQYF. The CDR3 coding sequence is TGTGCCAGCAGCCAGCCTCCGGGACAGGGGACGCAGTATTTT.

This clonotype was counted a few times. The rearrangement uses TRBV6-5 and TRBJ2-3, with 7 nucleotides matching TRBD1. The CDR3 covers 15 residues. CDR1 is MNHEY and CDR2 is SVGAGI in the germline V gene. Losses at the gene ends were 4 bases for V and 1 base for J; bases not matched to a gene: 5. CDR3 coding DNA: TGTGCCAGCAGTTTTCCCGGGACAGGCACAGATACGCAGTATTTT. Translated: CASSFPGTGTDTQYF.

This clonotype was counted a few times. The J gene is TRBJ1-5, the V gene TRBV6-1; unclear D gene. This CDR3 has 14 residues. CDR1 is MNHNS, CDR2 SASEGT, per germline. V lost 5 bases to trimming and J lost 3 bases, with 11 bases between them. The CDR3 loop reads CASSHAQDNQPQHF. DNA of the CDR3: TGTGCCAGCAGTCACGCGCAGGACAATCAGCCCCAGCATTTT.

The CDR3, as DNA: TGTGCCACCAGTGCGTTAGGTCGGACCGGGGAGCTGTTTTTT. This codes for CATSALGRTGELFF. The chain uses TRBV24-1 and TRBJ2-2, with D uncertain. Germline V lookup: CDR1 KGHDR, CDR2 SFDVKD. V was cut by 5 bases and J by 5 bases, with 11 bases left in between. The CDR3 contains 14 residues.

The rearrangement uses TRBV10-3 and TRBJ2-1; 10 nucleotides line up with TRBD2. The CDR3 is 14 residues long. J lost 8 bases, V lost 3 bases, and 4 bases had no gene match. From germline, CDR1 is ENHRY and CDR2 SYGVKD. In DNA, the CDR3 is TGTGCCATCAGTGACAGCGGGGGGGCCTATGAGCAGTTCTTC. It is translated as CAISDSGGAYEQFF.

The CDR3, as DNA: TGTGCCAGCAGCCAAGCAGTCGGTTTCGGAAACACCATATATTTT. This translates into CASSQAVGFGNTIYF. The chain uses TRBV3-1 and TRBJ1-3; no clear D gene. The CDR3 consists of 15 residues. V lost 1 base, J lost 4 bases, and 11 bases lay in between. The germline V gene has CDR1 LGHDT and CDR2 YNNKEL (reference sequence).

The chain carries TRBV12-5 and TRBJ2-1; the D is unclear. The CDR3 totals 14 residues. The germline CDR1 and CDR2 sequences are LGHNT and FRNRAP. V dropped 6 bases and J dropped 2 bases, with 11 bases sitting between them. The CDR3 DNA sequence: TGTGCTAGTGGCCGGGTCCATACCTACAATGAGCAGTTCTTC. This sequence encodes CASGRVHTYNEQFF. Full variable domain (rest looked up from reference TRBV12-5 and TRBJ2-1): DARVTQTPRHKVTEMGQEVTMRCQPILGHNTVFWYRQTMMQGLELLAYFRNRAPLDDSGMPKDRFSAEMPDATLATLKIQPSEPRDSAVYFCASGRVHTYNEQFFGPGTRLTVL.

At least ten counts were recorded for this clonotype. The chain links TRBV7-2 to TRBJ2-1; TRBD1 aligns across 8 bases. Losses at the gene ends were 5 bases for V and 8 bases for J; bases not matched to a gene: 11. This CDR3 region has 15 residues. CDR1 SGHTA and CDR2 FQGNSA come from the germline V gene. The CDR3 region is CASSVRTAQGDEQFF. DNA for the CDR3: TGTGCCAGCAGCGTCAGGACCGCACAGGGGGATGAGCAGTTCTTC.

The table lists this clonotype with a count of one. The chain employs TRBV24-1 and TRBJ2-5; TRBD1 aligns across 7 bases. This CDR3 is built from 15 residues. In germline, CDR1 is KGHDR, CDR2 SFDVKD. The V and J ends lost 4 bases and 4 bases, in that order; junction bases with no gene match: 8. CDR3 in DNA: TGTGCCACCAGTGAGCGACAGGGTGGGACAGAGACCCAGTACTTC. Encoded protein: CATSERQGGTETQYF.

This clonotype came up a few times. The chain is built from TRBV7-8 and TRBJ2-2, with unresolved D. Looked up from germline, CDR1 is SGHVS and CDR2 is FQNEAQ. The CDR3 extends over 15 amino acids. The germline V and J ends were trimmed by 8 bases and 1 base, with 14 bases remaining between them. The CDR3 nucleotides are TGTGCCAGCGGGATGGGCAGGTTGAACACCGGGGAGCTGTTTTTT. Residues: CASGMGRLNTGELFF.

The chain couples TRBV5-1 to TRBJ2-7, with no clear D. V was clipped by 7 bases and J by 9 bases, with 26 bases between them. The CDR3 has 15 residues. CDR1 is SGHRS, CDR2 YFSETQ, per germline. The CDR3 is CASREALIFLNRQYV. In DNA, the CDR3 is TGCGCCAGCCGCGAGGCGCTGATATTTCTGAATCGGCAGTACGTC.

This clonotype has a count of ten or more. V and J are TRBV29-1 and TRBJ2-3, with a weak D call TRBD1 (7 bases). Germline V lookup: CDR1 SQVTM, CDR2 ANQGSEA. Trimming removed 6 bases from V and 5 bases from J, with 21 bases in between. The CDR3 loop spans 15 amino acids. The CDR3 spells CSVEEADRRGDTQYF. The CDR3 DNA is TGCAGCGTCGAGGAGGCGGACAGGAGGGGAGATACGCAGTATTTT.

This clonotype occurred a few times. The chain uses TRBV7-2 and TRBJ2-7, with 11 bases identical to TRBD2. The CDR3 is 14 amino acids. Per the germline V gene, CDR1 is SGHTA and CDR2 is FQGNSA. The V gene end was trimmed by 4 bases and the J gene end by 5 bases; junction bases not matched to a gene: 4. This CDR3 is CASSSRTSGHEQYF. CDR3 sequence (DNA): TGTGCCAGCAGCTCCCGGACTAGCGGGCACGAGCAGTACTTC.

The V gene is TRBV6-2 or TRBV6-3, the J gene TRBJ1-1; D gene ambiguous. CDR1 MNHEY and CDR2 SVGEGT come from the germline V gene. The CDR3 covers 13 residues. V was cut by 2 bases and J by 3 bases, with 7 bases left in between. Written as DNA, the CDR3 is TGTGCCAGCAGTTACGGGGAGGACACTGAAGCTTTCTTT. Translation: CASSYGEDTEAFF.

In this sample, this clonotype turned up many times. The chain carries TRBV7-2 and TRBJ2-7; 7 bases are a match to TRBD1. V was clipped by 1 base and J by 3 bases; unmatched bases: 6. Germline V gives CDR1 SGHTA, CDR2 FQGNSA. CDR3 size: 15 residues. This CDR3 reads CASSLGVTGIYEQYV. Here the CDR3 DNA reads TGTGCCAGCAGCTTAGGGGTGACAGGGATCTACGAGCAGTACGTC.

This chain uses TRBV10-2 with TRBJ2-5, with 7 nucleotides matching TRBD2. Germline V CDR1 and CDR2: WSHSY, SAAADI. The CDR3 extends over 16 amino acids. The V segment lost 7 bases and the J segment 3 bases; nucleotides outside the gene matches: 14. This CDR3 is CASNHFAGGYKETQYF. The CDR3 DNA reads as TGCGCCAGCAACCACTTCGCCGGGGGGTACAAAGAGACCCAGTACTTC.

This clonotype was observed a handful of times. CDR3 sequence (DNA): TGTGCCAGCAGCCAGGGACCCAAGAACACTGAAGCTTTCTTT. The encoded protein is CASSQGPKNTEAFF. J is TRBJ1-1 and V is TRBV3-1, with a possible D match to TRBD1 (5 bases). Germline values: CDR1 LGHDT, CDR2 YNNKEL (reference sequence). The CDR3 runs 14 residues. V lost 3 bases, J lost 1 base, and 9 bases lay in between.

Only a few counts were recorded for this clonotype. The J gene is TRBJ2-2, the V gene TRBV5-1; TRBD1 might be the D (6 bases). From germline, CDR1 is SGHRS and CDR2 YFSETQ. This CDR3 comprises 16 residues. Trimming took 0 bases from V and 4 from J, leaving 13 bases between them. CDR3 in DNA: TGCGCCAGCAGCTTGGTCCCAGGGGTTCCCACCGGGGAGCTGTTTTTT. Translation: CASSLVPGVPTGELFF.

In its sample, this clonotype was seen a few times. This chain uses TRBV19 with TRBJ1-1; no clear D. Germline CDR1 LNHDA, CDR2 SQIVND (reference sequence). The CDR3 spans 13 residues. Trimming left V 1 base short and J 4 bases short, with 7 bases between. Here the CDR3 DNA reads TGTGCCAGTAGTATAGGTTTGGGCACTGAAGCTTTCTTT. Translating gives CASSIGLGTEAFF.

The CDR3 bases are TGTGCCAGCAGTTTCAATCCAGGGTACGAGCAGTACTTC. Its protein product is CASSFNPGYEQYF. The rearrangement links TRBV27 to TRBJ2-7; possible D gene TRBD1, 5 bases. Trimming took off 3 bases at V and 4 bases at J, with 10 bases between the two ends. This CDR3 has 13 amino acids. Per the germline V gene, CDR1 is MNHEY and CDR2 is SMNVEV (reference sequence).

This sequence joins TRBV6-1 and TRBJ2-7; 7 bases fit TRBD1. The trim removed 7 bases at V and 2 bases at J, leaving 8 bases unmatched. The CDR3 is 14 amino acids. In germline, CDR1 is MNHNS, CDR2 SASEGT. The CDR3 here is CASNPGQMAYEQYF. The CDR3 DNA sequence: TGTGCCAGCAATCCGGGACAGATGGCCTACGAGCAGTACTTC.

This clonotype was observed a few times. V and J are TRBV7-3 and TRBJ1-2; TRBD1 is a possible D gene (5 bases). The CDR3 loop spans 14 amino acids. Germline V gene data show CDR1 as SGHTA and CDR2 as FQGTGA. V was trimmed by 1 base and J by 8 bases, leaving 14 bases between them. The CDR3 here is CASSLNSGRDGYTF. As DNA, the CDR3 is TGTGCCAGCAGCTTAAACAGTGGCAGGGACGGCTACACCTTC.

This clonotype has more than one count but fewer than ten. The chain links TRBV7-6 to TRBJ2-2, with a tentative D call TRBD2 (7 bases). The CDR3 covers 15 residues. Looked up from germline, CDR1 is SGHVS and CDR2 is FNYEAQ. V shed 4 bases and J shed 6 bases, with 15 bases lying between them. The CDR3 here is CASSSVRGAPGELFF. In nucleotides, the CDR3 is TGTGCCAGCAGCTCTGTCCGGGGGGCCCCCGGGGAGCTGTTTTTT.